A selection of T cell receptor beta chains follows, all from one sample in a study of blood T cell repertoires in COVID-19. Produced via immunoSEQ multiplex PCR; TCRdb's table is partial and in-frame only. This sample has some 30,000 clones, with around 85% found just once. Sequencing input: peripheral blood. These receptors were collected from a man aged 60 to 69 with active COVID-19. CDR3s include the opening cysteine and the closing phenylalanine or tryptophan. D genes are given only for firm matches. The size of a clone is reported for some rows only, either as once, few or many, or as a class for expanded clones.

j_gene: TRBJ2-2; d_gene: .; abundance: few; v_gene: TRBV27; CDR3aa: CASSLLTGGTGELFF; CDR3nt: TGTGCCAGCAGTTTGTTGACAGGTGGGACCGGGGAGCTGTTTTTT
j_gene: TRBJ2-2; d_gene: .; abundance: .; v_gene: TRBV6-5; CDR3aa: CASRSDKNTGELFF; CDR3nt: TGTGCCAGCAGATCGGACAAGAACACCGGGGAGCTGTTTTTT
j_gene: TRBJ1-1; d_gene: .; abundance: .; v_gene: TRBV7-9; CDR3aa: CAGTATPLNTEAFF; CDR3nt: TGTGCCGGCACGGCTACGCCTTTGAACACTGAAGCTTTCTTT
j_gene: TRBJ1-2; d_gene: TRBD1; abundance: .; v_gene: TRBV28; CDR3aa: CASSRDRVGGYTF; CDR3nt: TGTGCCAGCAGTCGAGACAGGGTTGGTGGCTACACCTTC
j_gene: TRBJ2-5; d_gene: .; abundance: .; v_gene: TRBV10-3; CDR3aa: CAISDQTGNGETQYF; CDR3nt: TGTGCCATCAGTGATCAAACAGGGAACGGGGAGACCCAGTACTTC
j_gene: TRBJ2-3; d_gene: TRBD2; abundance: .; v_gene: TRBV7-7; CDR3aa: CASSPLGGTDTQYF; CDR3nt: TGTGCTAGCAGCCCCTTGGGAGGGACAGATACGCAGTATTTT
j_gene: TRBJ2-2; d_gene: TRBD1; abundance: .; v_gene: TRBV28; CDR3aa: CASRGTGGRLFF; CDR3nt: TGTGCCAGCAGAGGGACAGGGGGCAGGCTGTTTTTT
j_gene: TRBJ2-2; d_gene: TRBD2; abundance: .; v_gene: TRBV7-9; CDR3aa: CARWEGRPDTGELFF; CDR3nt: TGTGCCAGGTGGGAGGGACGGCCAGACACCGGGGAGCTGTTTTTT
j_gene: TRBJ2-5; d_gene: TRBD1; abundance: .; v_gene: TRBV24-1; CDR3aa: CATSSGTGVETQYF; CDR3nt: TGTGCCACCAGTTCCGGGACAGGGGTAGAGACCCAGTACTTC
j_gene: TRBJ1-6; d_gene: .; abundance: .; v_gene: TRBV5-1; CDR3aa: CASSFNLNSPLHF; CDR3nt: TGCGCCAGCAGCTTTAATCTTAATTCACCCCTCCACTTT
j_gene: TRBJ1-5; d_gene: TRBD1; abundance: few; v_gene: TRBV6-6; CDR3aa: CASSRQGDNQPQHF; CDR3nt: TGTGCCAGCAGCCGACAGGGTGATAATCAGCCCCAGCATTTT
j_gene: TRBJ2-1; d_gene: TRBD2; abundance: .; v_gene: TRBV5-1; CDR3aa: CASSFGTREEQFF; CDR3nt: TGCGCCAGCAGCTTTGGGACTAGGGAAGAGCAGTTCTTC
j_gene: TRBJ1-3; d_gene: TRBD1; abundance: .; v_gene: TRBV9; CDR3aa: CASSPGTANTIYF; CDR3nt: TGTGCCAGCAGCCCAGGGACAGCGAACACCATATATTTT
j_gene: TRBJ2-5; d_gene: TRBD2; abundance: .; v_gene: TRBV4-1; CDR3aa: CASSLPGLAGKETQYF; CDR3nt: TGCGCCAGCAGCCTTCCGGGACTAGCGGGGAAAGAGACCCAGTACTTC
j_gene: TRBJ1-2; d_gene: TRBD1; abundance: once; v_gene: TRBV28; CDR3aa: CASRPNGQGPYYGYTF; CDR3nt: TGTGCCAGCAGACCTAACGGACAGGGGCCCTACTATGGCTACACCTTC
j_gene: TRBJ2-3; d_gene: TRBD2; abundance: .; v_gene: TRBV5-4; CDR3aa: CASSLGGRAQDTQYF; CDR3nt: TGTGCCAGCAGCTTGGGCGGGAGGGCCCAAGATACGCAGTATTTT
j_gene: TRBJ2-7; d_gene: .; abundance: .; v_gene: TRBV19; CDR3aa: CASSKAGIFYEQYF; CDR3nt: TGTGCCAGTAGTAAGGCAGGGATATTCTACGAGCAGTACTTC
j_gene: TRBJ2-7; d_gene: TRBD2; abundance: few; v_gene: TRBV15; CDR3aa: CATARGGSPAYEQYF; CDR3nt: TGTGCCACGGCCCGCGGGGGGTCCCCGGCGTACGAGCAGTACTTC
j_gene: TRBJ2-3; d_gene: TRBD2; abundance: .; v_gene: TRBV5-1; CDR3aa: CASSLQGLAIDTQYF; CDR3nt: TGCGCCAGCAGCTTGCAGGGACTAGCGATAGATACGCAGTATTTT
j_gene: TRBJ2-5; d_gene: .; abundance: .; v_gene: TRBV19; CDR3aa: CASSMPEETQYF; CDR3nt: TGTGCCAGTAGTATGCCTGAGGAGACCCAGTACTTC
j_gene: TRBJ2-1; d_gene: .; abundance: .; v_gene: TRBV5-1; CDR3aa: CASSLFYEQFF; CDR3nt: TGCGCCAGCAGCTTGTTCTATGAGCAGTTCTTC
j_gene: TRBJ2-1; d_gene: TRBD1; abundance: few; v_gene: TRBV5-4; CDR3aa: CASSTDRASAREQFF; CDR3nt: TGTGCCAGCAGCACCGACAGGGCGAGCGCTCGAGAGCAGTTCTTC